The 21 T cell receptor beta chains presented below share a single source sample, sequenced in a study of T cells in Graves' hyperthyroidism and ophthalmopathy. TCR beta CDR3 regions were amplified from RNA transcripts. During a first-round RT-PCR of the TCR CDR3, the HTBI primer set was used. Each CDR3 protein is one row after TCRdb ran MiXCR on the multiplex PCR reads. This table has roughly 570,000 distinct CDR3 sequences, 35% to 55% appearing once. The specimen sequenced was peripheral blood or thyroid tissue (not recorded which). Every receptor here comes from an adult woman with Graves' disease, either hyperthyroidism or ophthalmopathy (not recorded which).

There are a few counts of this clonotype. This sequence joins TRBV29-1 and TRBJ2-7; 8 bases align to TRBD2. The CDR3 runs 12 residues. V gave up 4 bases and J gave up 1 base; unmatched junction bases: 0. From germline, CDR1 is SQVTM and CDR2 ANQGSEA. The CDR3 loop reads CSVVAGSYEQYF. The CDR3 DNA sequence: TGCAGCGTTGTAGCGGGGTCCTACGAGCAGTACTTC.

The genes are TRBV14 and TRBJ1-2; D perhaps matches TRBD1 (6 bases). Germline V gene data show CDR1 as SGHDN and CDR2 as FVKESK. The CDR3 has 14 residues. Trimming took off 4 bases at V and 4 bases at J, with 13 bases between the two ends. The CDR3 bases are TGTGCCAGCAGCCTGACCGGGACAACCTATGGCTACACCTTC. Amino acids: CASSLTGTTYGYTF.

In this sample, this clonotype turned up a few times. The CDR3 region is CASILAGAETQYF. The CDR3 nucleotides read TGTGCCAGCATACTAGCGGGAGCTGAGACCCAGTACTTC. The gene calls are TRBV2 and TRBJ2-5; 11 positions agree with TRBD2. Germline CDR1 SNHLY, CDR2 FYNNEI. The CDR3 length is 13 residues. With V trimmed by 7 bases and J by 5 bases, 3 bases remained unmatched.

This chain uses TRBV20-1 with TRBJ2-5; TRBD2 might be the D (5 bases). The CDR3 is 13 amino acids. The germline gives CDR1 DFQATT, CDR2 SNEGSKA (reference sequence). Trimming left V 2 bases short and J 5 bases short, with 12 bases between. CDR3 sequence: CSARRTVEETQYF. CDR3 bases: TGCAGTGCTAGACGGACTGTTGAGGAGACCCAGTACTTC.

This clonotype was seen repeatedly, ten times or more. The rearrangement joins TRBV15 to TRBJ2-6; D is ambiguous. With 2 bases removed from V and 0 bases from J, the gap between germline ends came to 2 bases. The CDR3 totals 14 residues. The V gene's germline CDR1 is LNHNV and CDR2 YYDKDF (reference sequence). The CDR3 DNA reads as TGTGCCACCAGCAGAACCTCTGGGGCCAACGTCCTGACTTTC. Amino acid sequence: CATSRTSGANVLTF.

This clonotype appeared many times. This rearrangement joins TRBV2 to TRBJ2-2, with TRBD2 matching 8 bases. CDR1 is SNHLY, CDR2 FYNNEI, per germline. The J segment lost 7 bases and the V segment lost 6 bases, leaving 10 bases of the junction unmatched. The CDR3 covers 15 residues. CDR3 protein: CASSPGLDGGGELFF. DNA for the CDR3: TGTGCCAGCAGCCCGGGACTAGATGGAGGCGGGGAGCTGTTTTTT.

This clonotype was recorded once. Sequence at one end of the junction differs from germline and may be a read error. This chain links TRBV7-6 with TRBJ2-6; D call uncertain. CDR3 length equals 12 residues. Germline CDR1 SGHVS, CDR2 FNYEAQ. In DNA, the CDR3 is TGTGCCAGCAGCTCCTACCTTAACACTGAAGCTTTC. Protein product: CASSSYLNTEAF. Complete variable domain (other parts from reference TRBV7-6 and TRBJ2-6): GAGVSQSPRYKVTKRGQDVALRCDPISGHVSLYWYRQALGQGPEFLTYFNYEAQQDKSGLPNDRFSAERPEGSISTLTIQRTEQRDSAMYRCASSSYLNTEAFGAGSRLTVL.

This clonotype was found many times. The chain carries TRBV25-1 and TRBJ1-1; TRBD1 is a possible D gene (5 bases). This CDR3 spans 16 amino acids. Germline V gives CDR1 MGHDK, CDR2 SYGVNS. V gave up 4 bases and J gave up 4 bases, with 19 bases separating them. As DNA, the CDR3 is TGTGCCAGCAGTGTCCGGGGGGGGAGGCCATGCACTGAAGCTTTCTTT. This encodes CASSVRGGRPCTEAFF. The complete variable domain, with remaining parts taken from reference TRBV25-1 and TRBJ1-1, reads EADIYQTPRYLVIGTGKKITLECSQTMGHDKMYWYQQDPGMELHLIHYSYGVNSTEKGDLSSESTVSRIRTEHFPLTLESARPSHTSQYLCASSVRGGRPCTEAFFGQGTRLTVV.

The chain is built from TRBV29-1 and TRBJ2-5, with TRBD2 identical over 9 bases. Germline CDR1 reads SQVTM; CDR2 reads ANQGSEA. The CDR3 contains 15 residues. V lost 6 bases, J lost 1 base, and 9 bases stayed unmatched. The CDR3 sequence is CSVAPTSGVQETQYF. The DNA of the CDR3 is TGCAGCGTCGCCCCGACTAGCGGAGTCCAAGAGACCCAGTACTTC. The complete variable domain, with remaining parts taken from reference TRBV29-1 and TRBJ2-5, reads SAVISQKPSRDICQRGTSLTIQCQVDSQVTMMFWYRQQPGQSLTLIATANQGSEATYESGFVIDKFPISRPNLTFSTLTVSNMSPEDSSIYLCSVAPTSGVQETQYFGPGTRLLVL.

The CDR3 DNA is TGTGCCACCAGCAGTGAACAGCGGGGGGGGACCCAGTACTTC. Residues: CATSSEQRGGTQYF. V gene TRBV15 combines with J gene TRBJ2-5; 10 bases match TRBD2. Trimming cost V 3 bases and J 7 bases; bases outside gene matches: 5. Germline CDR1 and CDR2: LNHNV and YYDKDF (reference sequence). The CDR3 is 14 amino acids.

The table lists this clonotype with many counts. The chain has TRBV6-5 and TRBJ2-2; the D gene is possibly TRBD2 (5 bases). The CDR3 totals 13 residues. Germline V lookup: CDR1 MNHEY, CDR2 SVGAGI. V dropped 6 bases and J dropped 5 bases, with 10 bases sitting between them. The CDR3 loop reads CASRGVGTGELFF. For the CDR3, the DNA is TGTGCCAGCAGGGGAGTAGGTACCGGGGAGCTGTTTTTT.

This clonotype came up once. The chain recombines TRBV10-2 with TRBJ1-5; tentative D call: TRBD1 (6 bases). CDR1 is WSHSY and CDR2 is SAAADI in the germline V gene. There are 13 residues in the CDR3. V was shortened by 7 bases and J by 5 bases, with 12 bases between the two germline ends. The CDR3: CASNQDSHQPQHF. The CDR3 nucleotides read TGCGCCAGCAATCAGGACAGTCATCAGCCCCAGCATTTT.

The CDR3: CSAYRDRNYEQYF. The CDR3 DNA is TGCAGTGCGTACCGGGACAGGAACTACGAGCAGTACTTC. The V call is TRBV20-1, the J call TRBJ2-7, with 8 bases that match TRBD1. The CDR3 is 13 residues long. Germline CDR1 DFQATT, CDR2 SNEGSKA (reference sequence). Losses at the gene ends were 6 bases for V and 3 bases for J; bases not matched to a gene: 7.

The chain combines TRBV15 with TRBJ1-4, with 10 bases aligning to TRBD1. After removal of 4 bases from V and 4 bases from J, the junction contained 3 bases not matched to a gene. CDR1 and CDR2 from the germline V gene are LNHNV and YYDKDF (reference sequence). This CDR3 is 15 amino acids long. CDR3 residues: CATSIDRGLNEKLFF. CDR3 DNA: TGTGCCACCAGCATCGACAGGGGGCTTAATGAAAAACTGTTTTTT. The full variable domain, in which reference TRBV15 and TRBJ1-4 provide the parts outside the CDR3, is DAMVIQNPRYQVTQFGKPVTLSCSQTLNHNVMYWYQQKSSQAPKLLFHYYDKDFNNEADTPDNFQSRRPNTSFCFLDIRSPGLGDTAMYLCATSIDRGLNEKLFFGSGTQLSVL.

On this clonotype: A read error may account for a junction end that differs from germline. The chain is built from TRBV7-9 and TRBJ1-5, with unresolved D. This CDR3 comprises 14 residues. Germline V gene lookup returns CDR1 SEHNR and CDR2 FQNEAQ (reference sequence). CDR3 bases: TGTGCCAGCAGCAAAGAAACGGGCAACCAGCCCCAGCATTTT. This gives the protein CASSKETGNQPQHF.

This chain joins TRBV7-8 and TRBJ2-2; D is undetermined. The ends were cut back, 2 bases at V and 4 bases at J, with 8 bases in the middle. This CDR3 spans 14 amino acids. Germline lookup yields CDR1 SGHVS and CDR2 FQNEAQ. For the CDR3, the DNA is TGTGCCAGCAGCTTAAGTTGGTTCACCGGGGAGCTGTTTTTT. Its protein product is CASSLSWFTGELFF.

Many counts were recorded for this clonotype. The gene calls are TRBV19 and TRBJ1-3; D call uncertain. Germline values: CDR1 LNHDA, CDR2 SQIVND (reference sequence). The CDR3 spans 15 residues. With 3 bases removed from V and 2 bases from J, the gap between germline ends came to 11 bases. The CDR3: CASSILGGPGNTIYF. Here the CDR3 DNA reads TGTGCCAGTAGTATCTTGGGTGGACCTGGAAACACCATATATTTT.

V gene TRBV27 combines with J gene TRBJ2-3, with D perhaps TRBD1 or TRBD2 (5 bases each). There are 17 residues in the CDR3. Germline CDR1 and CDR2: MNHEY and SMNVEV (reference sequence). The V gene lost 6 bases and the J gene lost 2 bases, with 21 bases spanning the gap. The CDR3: CASSLGRGPLNTDTQYF. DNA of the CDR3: TGTGCCAGCAGCTTGGGTCGGGGACCTCTCAACACAGATACGCAGTATTTT.

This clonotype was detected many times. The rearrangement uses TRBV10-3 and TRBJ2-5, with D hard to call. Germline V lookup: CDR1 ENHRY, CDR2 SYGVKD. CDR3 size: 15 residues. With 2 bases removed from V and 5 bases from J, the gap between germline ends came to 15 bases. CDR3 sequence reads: CAISERAGPEETQYF. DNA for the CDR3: TGTGCCATCAGTGAGAGGGCAGGACCCGAGGAGACCCAGTACTTC.

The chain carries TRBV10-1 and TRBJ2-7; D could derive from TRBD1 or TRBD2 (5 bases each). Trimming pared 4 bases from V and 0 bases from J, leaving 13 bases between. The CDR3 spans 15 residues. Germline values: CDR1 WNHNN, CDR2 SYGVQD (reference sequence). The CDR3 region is CASSAGRTSSYEQYF. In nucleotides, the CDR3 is TGCGCCAGCAGTGCAGGGAGAACCAGCTCCTACGAGCAGTACTTC.

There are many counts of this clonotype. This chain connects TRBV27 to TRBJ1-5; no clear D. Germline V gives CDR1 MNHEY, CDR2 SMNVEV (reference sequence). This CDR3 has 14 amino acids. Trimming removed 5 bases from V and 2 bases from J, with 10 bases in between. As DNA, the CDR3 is TGTGCCAGCAGTATCCGGGAAGGCAATCAGCCCCAGCATTTT. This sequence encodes CASSIREGNQPQHF.